The clone carrying this TCR beta chain has just one count. The antigen is not known. Data came from immunoSEQ multiplex PCR; TCRdb stores just in-frame clones and leaves some out. The sample contains fewer than 2.5 million clones, over 85% of which appear only once. These data belong to a study of shared clonotypes between healthy human individuals. Study-wide results and caveats: Memory subsets had estimated richness that was generally smaller than that of naive subsets. Enrolling few donors narrowed the genetic and exposure-history diversity that was represented.

CDR3 length: 14 residues. V was shortened by 1 base and J by 1 base, with 8 bases between the two germline ends. The germline CDR1 and CDR2 sequences are SGDLS and YYNGEE. The sample comprised naive CD4+ T cells from PBMCs. The subset: CD45RA+ positively selected. This sequence was found in a man younger than 35 in good health. Some clones in this sample may be carry-over from other donors' samples. The chain carries TRBV9 and TRBJ1-1; the D gene is possibly TRBD1 (5 bases). CDR3 residues: CASSVIGANTEAFF. CDR3 DNA: TGTGCCAGCAGCGTAATAGGGGCGAACACTGAAGCTTTCTTT.